Sequencing of this TCR beta chain was carried out in a study of blood T cell repertoires in COVID-19. Assay used: immunoSEQ multiplex PCR; TCRdb lists only in-frame clones, some missing. Found here are 100,000 to 150,000 clones, approximately 81% of them singletons; the top ten hold approximately 3.9%. V gave up 4 bases and J gave up 7 bases, with 19 bases separating them. CDR3 size: 14 residues. The germline V gene encodes CDR1 SQVTM and CDR2 ANQGSEA. Sequencing used peripheral blood. The chain uses TRBV29-1 and TRBJ1-1; D perhaps matches TRBD1 (5 bases). The receptor's source is a woman between 50 and 59 years old with acute or convalescent COVID-19. CDR3 loop: CSVVLGQGKFEAFF. As DNA, the CDR3 is TGCAGCGTTGTTCTCGGGCAGGGCAAGTTTGAAGCTTTCTTT.